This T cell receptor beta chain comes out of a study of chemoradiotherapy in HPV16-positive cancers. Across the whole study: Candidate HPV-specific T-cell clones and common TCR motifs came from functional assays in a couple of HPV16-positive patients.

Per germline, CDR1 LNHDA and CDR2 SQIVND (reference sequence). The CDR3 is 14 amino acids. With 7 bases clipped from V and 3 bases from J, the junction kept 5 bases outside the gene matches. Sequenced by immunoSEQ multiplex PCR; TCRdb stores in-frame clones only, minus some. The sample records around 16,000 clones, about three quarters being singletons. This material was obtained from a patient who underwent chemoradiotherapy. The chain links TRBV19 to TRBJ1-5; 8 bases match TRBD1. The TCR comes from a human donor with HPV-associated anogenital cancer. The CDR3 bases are TGTGCCAGTAAGCAGACAGGGGCCAATCAGCCCCAGCATTTT. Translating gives CASKQTGANQPQHF.